This T cell receptor beta chain came from a study of T cells in Graves' hyperthyroidism and ophthalmopathy. This CDR3 is 15 amino acids long. Germline V gene data show CDR1 as SGHTA and CDR2 as FQGTGA. Germline trimming cut 6 bases from V and 5 bases from J; bases unmatched to any gene: 10. What was amplified from RNA transcripts were TCR beta CDR3 regions. The TCR CDR3 first-round RT-PCR relied on the HTBI primer set. Using its own MiXCR run on the multiplex PCR reads, TCRdb lists one record per CDR3 protein. Of hundreds of thousands of distinct CDR3 sequences in the sample, 16% are singletons; the top ten hold around 3.5%.

The specimen sequenced was blood. This TCR was sampled from a woman between 40 and 50 years old with Graves' ophthalmopathy. The chain employs TRBV7-3 and TRBJ2-1, with 7 bases matching TRBD2. The CDR3, as DNA: TGTGCCAGCAGTTTAGGGGCGGGGGACCACAATGAGCAGTTCTTC. Its translation: CASSLGAGDHNEQFF.